This T cell receptor beta chain is from a study of blood T cell repertoires in COVID-19. Study summary: T cells, B-cell-depleted T cells, or PBMCs provided the cDNA or gDNA that served as material.

Across 20 to 25 US areas, participants ranged in age from 18 to 89 years. Cohorts were based on clinical histories the participants reported. The CDR3 runs 15 residues. Germline V lookup: CDR1 MDHEN, CDR2 SYDVKM. The V gene end was trimmed by 6 bases and the J gene end by 3 bases; junction bases not matched to a gene: 11. In the original workflow: Estimates of nucleated cell counts were drawn from the amplification of reference gene primers. Profiling relied on immunoSEQ multiplex PCR, and the TCRdb table lists in-frame clones only, not all of them. The V and J calls and the clone size are those of that table, but D and trimming were determined from the DNA. The top ten clones hold roughly 5.6% of a sample with some 130,000 clones, around four fifths of them seen once.

The genes are TRBV28 and TRBJ2-7; 7 nucleotides align to TRBD1. The TCR originated in a woman aged 50 to 65 who had recovered from COVID-19. The specimen was PBMCs or T cells enriched from blood (not recorded which). The CDR3 DNA is TGTGCCAGCAGCCCCAGTACAGGGGCCGGCTACGAGCAGTACTTC. It codes for CASSPSTGAGYEQYF.